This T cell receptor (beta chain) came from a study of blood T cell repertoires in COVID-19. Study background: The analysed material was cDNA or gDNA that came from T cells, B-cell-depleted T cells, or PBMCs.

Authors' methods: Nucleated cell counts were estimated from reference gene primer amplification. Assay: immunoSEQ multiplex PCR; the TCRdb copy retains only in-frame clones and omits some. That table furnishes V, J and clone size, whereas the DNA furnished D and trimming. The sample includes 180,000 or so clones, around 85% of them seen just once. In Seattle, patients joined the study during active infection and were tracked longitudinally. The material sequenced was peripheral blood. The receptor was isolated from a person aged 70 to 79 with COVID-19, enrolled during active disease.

Here the CDR3 reads CASSRYTTGGEDGYTF. In nucleotides, the CDR3 is TGTGCCAGCAGCCGATACACGACAGGGGGAGAGGATGGCTACACCTTC. The chain uses TRBV14 and TRBJ1-2, with 9 bases that match TRBD1. Germline V CDR1 and CDR2: SGHDN, FVKESK. The CDR3 contains 16 residues. Losses at the gene ends were 4 bases for V and 6 bases for J; bases not matched to a gene: 12.